This T cell receptor (beta chain) was documented in a study of blood T cells in healthy people across ages. The authors drew about 9.5 milliliters of peripheral blood from each donor. Study observations and caveats: Among long-lived donors, naive CD4+ cells were more numerous and diversity higher than in aged donors.

Then a second PCR, running roughly 7 to 11 cycles, was carried out with a sample-barcoded 5' primer and a J-beta primer mix. TCRdb re-derived calls from the 5' RACE reads in MiXCR, one entry per CDR3 protein. Of more than 900,000 distinct CDR3 sequences in the sample, approximately 25% were seen once. This clonotype was seen only a few times. Its antigen is currently unknown. Looked up from germline, CDR1 is SEHNR and CDR2 is FQNEAQ (reference sequence). This CDR3 comprises 13 residues. Trimming cost V 4 bases and J 7 bases, with 14 bases left between them. A further study also used this sample, focusing on T cells of mothers and their children.

The specimen sequenced was blood. This TCR came from a girl under 10 years old in good health. The rearrangement links TRBV7-9 to TRBJ2-7; no definite D call. CDR3 sequence reads: CASSSLDWQEQYF. The CDR3 DNA sequence: TGTGCCAGCAGCTCTCTAGATTGGCAGGAGCAGTACTTC. The whole variable domain, filled in from reference TRBV7-9 and TRBJ2-7, reads DTGVSQNPRHKITKRGQNVTFRCDPISEHNRLYWYRQTLGQGPEFLTYFQNEAQLEKSRLLSDRFSAERPKGSFSTLEIQRTEQGDSAMYLCASSSLDWQEQYFGPGTRLTVT.